This T cell receptor beta chain was captured by sequencing in a study of shared clonotypes between healthy human individuals. Sequencing used immunoSEQ multiplex PCR; TCRdb keeps in-frame clones, though not all of them. The sample carries around 1.5 million clones, roughly 98% recorded once. This CDR3 comprises 16 residues. The V gene end was trimmed by 2 bases and the J gene end by 5 bases; junction bases not matched to a gene: 6. Germline V gene sequence: CDR1 MGHRA, CDR2 YSYEKL. Sequencing used naive CD4+ T cells sorted from blood. Specified subset: CD45RA+ positively selected. V usage is TRBV4-1 and J usage is TRBJ2-7; 13 nucleotides line up with TRBD2. The source of this sequence is a man in his thirties or forties in good health. In DNA form, the CDR3 reads TGCGCCAGCAGCCAACCCACTAGCGGGAGGGGCCACGAGCAGTACTTC. Protein sequence: CASSQPTSGRGHEQYF.